This T cell receptor beta chain was identified during a study of T-cell reconstitution after alpha-beta-depleted transplantation in children. Unique molecular identifiers were used to barcode this TCRbeta library. In TCRdb, the PCR reads were re-called with MiXCR into one record per CDR3 protein. The sample has around 500,000 distinct CDR3 sequences; about 21% are singletons. This clonotype was seen only a few times. What it binds is not known. General study points: Some patients showed high day-60 TCRbeta diversity, which derived from surviving recipient T cells and thymic progenitors. Newly generated T cells supplied most T-cell counts and diversity one year post-transplant. About two months after transplant, alpha-beta T cells reportedly came from several hundred expanded graft clones.

Germline CDR1 DFQATT, CDR2 SNEGSKA (reference sequence). Trimming stripped 4 bases from V and 1 base from J, with 14 bases between. CDR3 length: 14 residues. The chain recombines TRBV20-1 with TRBJ2-7; D ambiguous. The sequence was collected from a boy younger than two who had a stem cell transplant for acute myeloid leukemia, so the T cells may come from the graft donor. The input for sequencing was PBMCs, mostly from graft donor cells, taken 360 days after TCRalphabeta/CD19-depleted stem cell transplant. This CDR3 is CSATGLGISYEQYF. DNA for the CDR3: TGCAGTGCTACCGGGTTAGGGATTTCCTACGAGCAGTACTTC.